This TCR beta chain was recovered during a study of PD-1 blockade in classical Hodgkin lymphoma. TCRdb keeps only in-frame clones here, not all; method: immunoSEQ multiplex PCR. The sample lists tens of thousands of clones, approximately 92% occurring once. Each patient experienced a relapse that followed autologous stem cell transplantation, and brentuximab vedotin exposure varied. The CDR3 is made up of 15 amino acids. Trimming at V came to 6 bases and at J to 4 bases, leaving 6 bases not matched to a gene. Germline CDR1 and CDR2: MDHEN and SYDVKM. The starting material was peripheral blood mononuclear cells (PBMCs), obtained at baseline. The receptor's source is a human donor with classical Hodgkin lymphoma. The V and J genes are TRBV28 and TRBJ2-6; 7 nucleotides agree with TRBD1. The CDR3: CASREGAPGANVLTF. CDR3 coding DNA: TGTGCCAGCAGAGAGGGGGCGCCGGGGGCCAACGTCCTGACTTTC.